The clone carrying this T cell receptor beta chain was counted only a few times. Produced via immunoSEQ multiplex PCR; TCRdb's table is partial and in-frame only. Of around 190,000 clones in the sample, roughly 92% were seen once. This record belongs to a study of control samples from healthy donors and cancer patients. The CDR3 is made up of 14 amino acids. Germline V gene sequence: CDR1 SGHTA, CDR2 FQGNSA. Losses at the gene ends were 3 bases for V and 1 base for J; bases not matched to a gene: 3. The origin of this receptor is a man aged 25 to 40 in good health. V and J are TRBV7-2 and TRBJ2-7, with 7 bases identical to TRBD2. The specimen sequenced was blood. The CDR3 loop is CASSLASGSYEQYF. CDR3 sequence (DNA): TGTGCCAGCAGCTTGGCTAGCGGTTCCTACGAGCAGTACTTC.